This is a list of T cell receptor beta chains from one sample in a study of OX40 agonist ivuxolimab in advanced cancers. Repertoires were generated with immunoSEQ multiplex PCR, while TCRdb's copy carries only in-frame clones and drops some. The sample consists of some 76,000 clones, around 81% of them appearing once. The sequencing used CD4+ or CD8+ T cells sorted from blood, collected in a trial of the OX40 agonist ivuxolimab. Receptor source: an adult with an advanced solid tumor such as melanoma, head and neck, liver or kidney cancer. Each CDR3 is given with its conserved first and last residue. A D gene is named only where the DNA matches it firmly. A clone size is listed for some rows: how often the clone was seen (once, few, many), or a class if it is expanded.

TRBV6-1	NA	NA	TRBJ2-2	CASKGPRLTGELFF	TGTGCCAGCAAGGGTCCCCGCCTTACCGGGGAGCTGTTTTTT
TRBV7-9	NA	TRBD1	TRBJ1-4	CASSQRTGGGNEKLFF	TGTGCCAGCAGCCAACGGACAGGAGGGGGAAATGAAAAACTGTTTTTT
TRBV5-6	NA	NA	TRBJ2-7	CASSSNGLLLYEQYF	TGTGCCAGCAGCAGTAACGGATTACTCCTCTACGAGCAGTACTTC
TRBV30	NA	TRBD2	TRBJ2-5	CAWAGGLEETQYF	TGTGCCTGGGCGGGGGGCTTGGAAGAGACCCAGTACTTC
TRBV13	NA	NA	TRBJ2-1	CASSLNVWGRSYNEQFF	TGTGCCAGCAGCTTGAATGTTTGGGGTCGCTCCTACAATGAGCAGTTCTTC
TRBV27	NA	NA	TRBJ2-3	CASSFYDRKDTQYF	TGTGCCAGCAGTTTTTACGACCGGAAAGATACGCAGTATTTT
TRBV27	NA	NA	TRBJ2-1	CASSPVDRILSYNEQFF	TGTGCCAGCAGTCCAGTCGACAGAATACTATCCTACAATGAGCAGTTCTTC
TRBV11-3	once	TRBD2	TRBJ2-1	CASSLVIAGGSNEQFF	TGTGCCAGCAGCTTAGTAATCGCGGGAGGGAGCAATGAGCAGTTCTTC
TRBV19	NA	NA	TRBJ1-2	CASSTPFNPDGYTF	TGTGCCAGTAGTACTCCCTTCAACCCCGATGGCTACACCTTC
TRBV18	NA	TRBD2	TRBJ2-3	CASSPGREVDTQYF	TGTGCCAGCTCACCAGGGCGGGAGGTGGATACGCAGTATTTT
TRBV18	NA	NA	TRBJ2-1	CASSPVAGFYNEQFF	TGTGCCAGCTCACCAGTAGCCGGATTTTACAATGAGCAGTTCTTC
TRBV7-3	NA	NA	TRBJ2-5	CASSLIGGGRETQYF	TGTGCCAGCAGCTTAATTGGCGGAGGCAGAGAGACCCAGTACTTC
TRBV7-9	NA	TRBD2	TRBJ2-1	CASSLVAGTYNEQFF	TGTGCCAGCAGCTTAGTAGCGGGGACCTACAATGAGCAGTTCTTC
TRBV30	NA	NA	TRBJ1-1	CAWRRGRNTEAFF	TGTGCCTGGAGGCGGGGTCGAAACACTGAAGCTTTCTTT
TRBV5-6	NA	TRBD1	TRBJ2-3	CASSLFSGGVGSDTQYF	TGTGCCAGCTCCCTATTCTCAGGGGGCGTCGGGTCGGATACGCAGTATTTT
TRBV7-9	NA	TRBD2	TRBJ2-1	CASSLQSGTNEQFF	TGTGCCAGCAGCTTACAGAGCGGGACTAATGAGCAGTTCTTC
TRBV7-3	NA	TRBD2	TRBJ2-6	CAVHPSASGGPSGANVLTF	TGTGCCGTCCATCCGTCGGCTAGCGGGGGCCCCTCTGGGGCCAACGTCCTGACTTTC
TRBV13	NA	NA	TRBJ2-3	CASSLWGDTQYF	TGTGCCAGCAGCTTATGGGGAGATACGCAGTATTTT
TRBV5-1	NA	NA	TRBJ2-6	CASSPPDGANVLTF	TGCGCCAGCAGCCCGCCGGATGGGGCCAACGTCCTGACTTTC
TRBV7-9	NA	TRBD1	TRBJ2-2	CASSWTGATGELFF	TGTGCCAGCAGCTGGACAGGCGCCACCGGGGAGCTGTTTTTT
TRBV7-8	NA	TRBD1	TRBJ2-7	CASSLGSGTAVSYEQYF	TGTGCCAGCAGCTTAGGTTCTGGGACAGCGGTTTCCTACGAGCAGTACTTC
TRBV29-1	NA	TRBD2	TRBJ2-5	CSVGGLAIGETQYF	TGCAGCGTTGGGGGACTAGCAATAGGAGAGACCCAGTACTTC
TRBV4-1	NA	NA	TRBJ1-2	CASSQGRDYGYTF	TGCGCCAGCAGCCAAGGCAGGGACTATGGCTACACCTTC
TRBV5-1	NA	NA	TRBJ1-4	CASSLNGRNEKLFF	TGCGCCAGCAGCCTGAACGGGCGGAATGAAAAACTGTTTTTT
TRBV5-5	NA	NA	TRBJ2-1	CASSSWRGNEQFF	TGTGCCAGCAGCTCTTGGAGGGGCAATGAGCAGTTCTTC
TRBV29-1	NA	NA	TRBJ1-1	CSVLDRLNTEAFF	TGCAGCGTTCTCGACAGGTTGAACACTGAAGCTTTCTTT
TRBV2	NA	NA	TRBJ1-2	CASSATLGGHYTF	TGTGCCAGCAGTGCAACTCTAGGGGGACACTACACCTTC
TRBV28	NA	NA	TRBJ1-2	CASSLNRAPYGYTF	TGTGCCAGCAGTTTAAACAGGGCTCCCTATGGCTACACCTTC
TRBV19	once	TRBD1	TRBJ1-2	CASSILDREGYGYTF	TGTGCCAGTAGTATCTTGGACAGGGAGGGCTATGGCTACACCTTC
TRBV6-1	NA	TRBD2	TRBJ2-2	CASISASGRSGELFF	TGTGCCAGCATATCGGCTAGCGGGAGGTCCGGGGAGCTGTTTTTT
TRBV13	NA	NA	TRBJ1-1	CASSRGGRYDNTEAFF	TGTGCCAGCAGTAGGGGGGGTAGGTACGACAACACTGAAGCTTTCTTT
TRBV7-6	few	NA	TRBJ1-2	CASSLGQAISYGYTF	TGTGCCAGCAGCTTAGGACAGGCTATATCCTATGGCTACACCTTC
TRBV27	NA	NA	TRBJ2-4	CASSAQGRGNIQYF	TGTGCCAGCAGTGCCCAGGGTAGGGGAAACATTCAGTACTTC
TRBV5-1	NA	NA	TRBJ2-5	CASSLARGVQETQYF	TGCGCCAGCAGCTTAGCCAGGGGAGTCCAAGAGACCCAGTACTTC